The present T cell receptor beta chain was sequenced within a study of blood T cell repertoires in COVID-19. At the level of the study: T cells, B-cell-depleted T cells, or PBMCs provided the cDNA or gDNA that served as material.

The trim removed 8 bases at V and 8 bases at J, leaving 11 bases unmatched. Germline V lookup: CDR1 MNHEY, CDR2 SMNVEV (reference sequence). CDR3 length equals 13 residues. Seattle participants joined during active infection and were tracked over time. Authors' analysis steps: Quantification of nucleated cells was approximated via reference gene primer amplification. Sequencing was performed with immunoSEQ multiplex PCR; in TCRdb, only in-frame clones are kept and a portion is missing. Clonal size and the V and J genes are those of that table, whereas D and trimming came from the DNA. The sample consists of about 150,000 clones, 85% to 90% of them appearing once.

The chain recombines TRBV27 with TRBJ1-2; 7 bases align to TRBD1. Sequenced sample: peripheral blood. The TCR comes from a young man with COVID-19, enrolled during active disease. The CDR3 protein is CASGGEGARGYTF. The CDR3 DNA follows: TGTGCCAGCGGGGGAGAGGGGGCGCGGGGCTACACCTTC.